This is a list of T cell receptor beta chains from one sample in a study of cytomegalovirus exposure and HLA in healthy donors. The method was immunoSEQ multiplex PCR; TCRdb's version includes in-frame clones alone and lacks a portion of them. This listing includes approximately 30,000 clones. What was sequenced was PBMCs. The source is a woman between 40 and 55 years old in good health and CMV-seropositive. Both conserved end residues are part of each CDR3. D genes are given only for firm matches. A row's size may be missing; if present it is once, few, many or a size class.

>TRBD2|TRBV5-1|TRBJ2-1|-
TGCGCCAGCTTTAGCGGGAGCTCCTACAATGAGCAGTTCTTC
CASFSGSSYNEQFF
>-|TRBV19|TRBJ1-2|-
TGTGCCAGTAGTCGAGACACTAACTATGGCTACACCTTC
CASSRDTNYGYTF
>TRBD2|TRBV19|TRBJ2-7|-
TGTGCCAGTAGCTGGACTAGCGGGAGGGCCGTCGACGAGCAGTACTTC
CASSWTSGRAVDEQYF
>-|TRBV7-3|TRBJ2-2|-
TGTGCCAGCAGCTTAAAGCCCGGGGAGCTGTTTTTT
CASSLKPGELFF
>-|TRBV4-3|TRBJ2-1|-
TGCGCCAGCAGCCAAGATCCTCTTAACAATGAGCAGTTCTTC
CASSQDPLNNEQFF
>-|TRBV6-6|TRBJ1-2|-
TGTGCCAGCAGTTACGGGCAGGGGTCAACTGGCTACACCTTC
CASSYGQGSTGYTF
>-|TRBV27|TRBJ1-2|-
TGTGCCAGCAGTTTGTCCGGGGATAGGGGCTACACCTTC
CASSLSGDRGYTF
>-|TRBV7-8|TRBJ2-3|-
TGTGCCAGCAGCGTGGGGGGGCAGGGAACCAGCACAGATACGCAGTATTTT
CASSVGGQGTSTDTQYF
>-|TRBV4-1|TRBJ1-2|-
TGCGCCAGCAGCCAGACGTCGGAGAACTATGGCTACACCTTC
CASSQTSENYGYTF
>TRBD1|TRBV9|TRBJ1-2|-
TGTGCCAGCAGCGTAGGGACAGGGGCTAACTATGGCTACACCTTC
CASSVGTGANYGYTF
>-|TRBV18|TRBJ1-1|-
TGTGCCAGCTCACCAGGGGGGAGCACTGAAGCTTTCTTT
CASSPGGSTEAFF
>-|TRBV10-3|TRBJ1-5|-
TGTGCCAGCGGGACGGCTAATAGCAATCAGCCCCAGCATTTT
CASGTANSNQPQHF
>TRBD2|TRBV4-1|TRBJ2-7|-
TGCGCCAGCAGCCAAGAGGAGGTTCTAGCGGGAGGAGCCTCCTACGAGCAGTACTTC
CASSQEEVLAGGASYEQYF
>TRBD1|TRBV28|TRBJ2-4|-
TGTGCCAGCAGCGGGACAGGGCTGAACATTCAGTACTTC
CASSGTGLNIQYF
>TRBD1|TRBV2|TRBJ2-7|-
TGTGCCAGCAAGCCGGGACAGGAGACCTACGAGCAGTACTTC
CASKPGQETYEQYF
>-|TRBV28|TRBJ2-6|-
TGTGCCAGCAGCATGTGGCGGGGATCTGGGGCCAACGTCCTGACTTTC
CASSMWRGSGANVLTF
>-|TRBV27|TRBJ1-1|-
TGTGCCAGCAATTCCAGAAACACTGAAGCTTTCTTT
CASNSRNTEAFF
>TRBD1|TRBV2|TRBJ1-2|-
TGTGCCAGCAGTGGCTGGACAGGGGGCGCTTGCTACACCTTC
CASSGWTGGACYTF
>TRBD2|TRBV10-3|TRBJ2-1|medium-sized
TGTGCCATCAGTGAGTCGGAGCGGGACCTCTCCTACAATGAGCAGTTCTTC
CAISESERDLSYNEQFF
>TRBD2|TRBV28|TRBJ2-1|-
TGTGCCAGCAGCTCTACGAGAGCGGGAGGGGCTAATGAGCAGTTCTTC
CASSSTRAGGANEQFF
>TRBD2|TRBV4-1|TRBJ2-1|-
TGCGCCAGCAGCTATTTAGCGGGAGGTACTAAGGATGAGCAGTTCTTC
CASSYLAGGTKDEQFF
>TRBD1|TRBV4-1|TRBJ1-4|-
TGCGCCAGCAGCCAAGATTCGTGGGGACAGAGCACGGAAAAACTGTTTTTT
CASSQDSWGQSTEKLFF
>-|TRBV19|TRBJ2-2|-
TGTGCCAGTAGTACAGGGGTTATAGCCGGGGAGCTGTTTTTT
CASSTGVIAGELFF
>-|TRBV4-1|TRBJ2-6|-
TGCGCCAGCAGCCGACGTTACGACATAAAGGTGTCTGGGGCCAACGTCCTGACTTTC
CASSRRYDIKVSGANVLTF
>-|TRBV7-3|TRBJ1-1|-
TGTGCCAGCAGCTTAAGTGCGGGAAACACTGAAGCTTTCTTT
CASSLSAGNTEAFF
>TRBD2|TRBV11-2|TRBJ2-7|-
TGTGCCAGCAGCCTTGGACTAGCGGGATACGAGCAGTACTTC
CASSLGLAGYEQYF
>-|TRBV19|TRBJ2-5|-
TGTGCCAGTAGTATAAGCACAGGTAACCAAGAGACCCAGTACTTC
CASSISTGNQETQYF
>-|TRBV18|TRBJ2-7|-
TGTGCCAGCTCACCTAGCGGATCCTACGAGCAGTACTTC
CASSPSGSYEQYF
>TRBD2|TRBV6-5|TRBJ2-2|-
TGTGCCAGCAGTTACTCGGCGGGAGTCGTCGCCGGGGAGCTGTTTTTT
CASSYSAGVVAGELFF
>-|TRBV6-5|TRBJ2-7|-
TGTGCCAGCAGTTACTCGATGGGGGGCGAGCAGTACTTC
CASSYSMGGEQYF
>TRBD1|TRBV30|TRBJ2-7|-
TGTGCCTGGAGGGACAGGGTCTACGAGCAGTACTTC
CAWRDRVYEQYF
>-|TRBV7-9|TRBJ1-2|-
TGTGCCAGCAGCTCTCTCCAGGGATGGAACTATGGCTACACCTTC
CASSSLQGWNYGYTF
>TRBD1|TRBV7-9|TRBJ2-7|-
TGTGCCAGCAGCGACGAGGGACAGGGGTTCGCCTACGAGCAGTACTTC
CASSDEGQGFAYEQYF
>TRBD2|TRBV7-9|TRBJ2-1|-
TGTGCCAGCAGCTTTGGCGGGAGCATCAATGAGCAGTTCTTC
CASSFGGSINEQFF
>-|TRBV27|TRBJ1-5|-
TGTGCCAGCAGTGGAGGGGAGGATCAGCCCCAGCATTTT
CASSGGEDQPQHF
>-|TRBV19|TRBJ2-5|-
TGTGCCAGTAGTATAGTTAGCCGGGAGACCCAGTACTTC
CASSIVSRETQYF
>TRBD1|TRBV28|TRBJ1-5|-
TGTGCCAGCAATTCCAGGGGGGCTCAGCCCCAGCATTTT
CASNSRGAQPQHF
>TRBD2|TRBV29-1|TRBJ2-3|-
TGCAGCGTTGGGACTAGCGGGAGCAGCACAGATACGCAGTATTTT
CSVGTSGSSTDTQYF
>-|TRBV4-3|TRBJ2-3|-
TGCGCCAGCAGCCTGGGCAGCAGATCTCGCACAGATACGCAGTATTTT
CASSLGSRSRTDTQYF
>TRBD1|TRBV30|TRBJ1-1|-
TGTGCCTGGAGGGTGACAGGGGGCATCACTGAAGCTTTCTTT
CAWRVTGGITEAFF
>TRBD1|TRBV18|TRBJ2-3|-
TGTGCCAGCTCACTTGGCGGGATGACAGGGGGCGCAAATACGCAGTATTTT
CASSLGGMTGGANTQYF
>TRBD1|TRBV4-1|TRBJ1-2|-
TGCGCCAGCAGCCAAAATCGGGACAGTAACTATGGCTACACCTTC
CASSQNRDSNYGYTF
>TRBD1|TRBV6-5|TRBJ2-7|-
TGTGCCAGCAGTTACACCGGACAGGGGAAATACGAGCAGTACTTC
CASSYTGQGKYEQYF
>TRBD1|TRBV13|TRBJ2-3|-
TGTGCAATACCGGCAGGGGGCGTCCCAGATACGCAGTATTTT
CAIPAGGVPDTQYF
>TRBD2|TRBV18|TRBJ2-7|-
TGTGCCAGCTCACCACCTAGCGGGAGGGTCGAGCAGTACTTC
CASSPPSGRVEQYF
>-|TRBV5-1|TRBJ2-3|-
TGCGCCAGCAGCTTGGGCGCGGGCACAGATACGCAGTATTTT
CASSLGAGTDTQYF
>TRBD2|TRBV4-2|TRBJ2-1|-
TGTGCCAGCAGCCAAGTGGCCCGCGCGGGGGGCAATGAGCAGTTCTTC
CASSQVARAGGNEQFF
>TRBD1|TRBV29-1|TRBJ2-3|-
TGCAGCGTATATGACAGGGCTACAGATACGCAGTATTTT
CSVYDRATDTQYF
>-|TRBV29-1|TRBJ2-7|-
TGCAGCGTTGCTGACACCCCCTACGAGCAGTACTTC
CSVADTPYEQYF
>TRBD1|TRBV19|TRBJ2-1|-
TGTGCCAGTAGTATCCCTCGGACAGGGACGGATGAGCAGTTCTTC
CASSIPRTGTDEQFF
>-|TRBV19|TRBJ2-4|-
TGTGCCAGTAGTATGGGGTCTTCCGGGACACCTTGGAACATTCAGTACTTC
CASSMGSSGTPWNIQYF
>-|TRBV6-7|TRBJ1-2|-
TGTGCCAGCAGTTTCGGACTCGACGGAAGCTACACCTTC
CASSFGLDGSYTF
>TRBD2|TRBV18|TRBJ2-1|-
TGTGCCAGCTCACCGGGACTAGCGGGCGACAATGAGCAGTTCTTC
CASSPGLAGDNEQFF
>-|TRBV18|TRBJ1-2|-
TGTGCCAGCTCACCACCGAATTCACGCCCGCAGGGCTATGGCTACACCTTC
CASSPPNSRPQGYGYTF
>TRBD1|TRBV9|TRBJ2-1|-
TGTGCCAGCAGCTTCGGACAGGGCCGGGCCAATGAGCAGTTCTTC
CASSFGQGRANEQFF
>-|TRBV7-8|TRBJ1-3|-
TGTGCCAGCAGCTCCCCGCGGGCCCCTGGAAACACCATATATTTT
CASSSPRAPGNTIYF
>TRBD2|TRBV28|TRBJ2-1|-
TGTGCCAGCACTCTAGCGGGATCGAACTACAATGAGCAGTTCTTC
CASTLAGSNYNEQFF
>TRBD1|TRBV11-2|TRBJ1-2|-
TGTGCCAGCAGCTTATTGCGCACAGGGGGCTGGGGCTACACCTTC
CASSLLRTGGWGYTF
>TRBD1|TRBV18|TRBJ1-1|-
TGTGCCAGCTCACCACGGCAGGGGGCTGGTGGCACTGAAGCTTTCTTT
CASSPRQGAGGTEAFF